A single sample is the source of the 27 T cell receptor beta chains below, sequenced in a study of control samples from healthy donors and cancer patients. TCRdb keeps only in-frame clones here, not all; method: immunoSEQ multiplex PCR. The sample shows about 130,000 clones, around 93% of them seen only once. The sequencing sample was made of PBMCs. These receptors came from a man aged 50-59 years with head and neck cancer.

The rearrangement uses TRBV7-2 and TRBJ1-5; D ambiguous. The CDR3 contains 15 residues. The germline CDR1 and CDR2 sequences are SGHTA and FQGNSA. Trimming left V 1 base short and J 4 bases short, with 11 bases between. The DNA for the CDR3 is TGTGCCAGCAGCTTAGGTGGAGGATCTAATCAGCCCCAGCATTTT. As protein: CASSLGGGSNQPQHF.

The count of this clone is one. The chain is built from TRBV12-1 and TRBJ2-1; TRBD2, the table's D call, lacks a check against the DNA. TRBV12-1 is a pseudogene segment. The CDR3 runs to 17 residues. The DNA for the CDR3 is TGTGCCAGCAGCTTTCTGCTGAGCGGGGGGTCTACAATGAGCTCCTTCTTC. This translates into CASSFLLSGGSTMSSFF.

This rearrangement joins TRBV19 to TRBJ2-3, with 8 bases identical to TRBD1. CDR1 is LNHDA, CDR2 SQIVND, per germline (reference sequence). This CDR3 has 13 amino acids. With 10 bases clipped from V and 2 bases from J, the junction kept 5 bases outside the gene matches. Written as DNA, the CDR3 is TGTGCCACCACAGGGGGTTTCACAGATACGCAGTATTTT. Residues: CATTGGFTDTQYF.

V gene TRBV6-2 or TRBV6-3 combines with J gene TRBJ1-5; D gene uncertain. Germline CDR1 reads MNHEY; CDR2 reads SVGEGT. The V gene lost 7 bases and the J gene lost 1 base, with 17 bases spanning the gap. The CDR3 contains 16 residues. Here the CDR3 reads CASTPHVGGSNQPQHF. The CDR3 DNA is TGTGCCAGCACCCCGCACGTGGGAGGGAGCAATCAGCCCCAGCATTTT.

The rearrangement links TRBV7-2 to TRBJ2-1; 8 bases are a match to TRBD2. The CDR3 spans 16 residues. The junction had 9 bases not matched to a gene; V was cut back by 2 bases and J by 6 bases. The germline V gene has CDR1 SGHTA and CDR2 FQGNSA. The CDR3 loop is CASSLRFSGGRNEQFF. CDR3 DNA: TGTGCCAGCAGCTTAAGGTTCAGCGGGGGTCGCAATGAGCAGTTCTTC. The entire variable domain, with the rest obtained from reference TRBV7-2 and TRBJ2-1, is as follows: GAGVSQSPSNKVTEKGKDVELRCDPISGHTALYWYRQSLGQGLEFLIYFQGNSAPDKSGLPSDRFSAERTGGSVSTLTIQRTQQEDSAVYLCASSLRFSGGRNEQFFGPGTRLTVL.

The chain combines TRBV7-2 with TRBJ2-3; no clear D gene. CDR1 and CDR2 (germline): SGHTA, FQGNSA. Trimming took off 1 base at V and 2 bases at J, with 10 bases between the two ends. CDR3 size: 15 residues. The CDR3 region is CASSLVSAYTDTQYF. DNA for the CDR3: TGTGCCAGCAGCTTAGTTTCCGCTTACACAGATACGCAGTATTTT.

V and J are TRBV18 and TRBJ2-1; D is undetermined. Germline V gene lookup returns CDR1 KGHSH and CDR2 LQKENI. The CDR3 totals 11 residues. Trimming removed 2 bases at V and 8 bases at J, with 4 bases between. CDR3 nucleotide sequence: TGTGCCAGCTCACCATGGGATGAGCAGTTCTTC. Protein product: CASSPWDEQFF. Together with reference TRBV18 and TRBJ2-1, the CDR3 gives the full variable domain: NAGVMQNPRHLVRRRGQEARLRCSPMKGHSHVYWYRQLPEEGLKFMVYLQKENIIDESGMPKERFSAEFPKEGPSILRIQQVVRGDSAAYFCASSPWDEQFFGPGTRLTVL.

J is TRBJ1-5 and V is TRBV5-5; 8 bases map to TRBD1. The CDR3 has 16 amino acids. Germline V gene lookup returns CDR1 SGHKS and CDR2 YYEKEE (reference sequence). V lost 1 base to trimming and J lost 0 bases; unmatched junction nucleotides: 3. CDR3 sequence (DNA): TGTGCCAGCAGCTTGACCGGGACAGGTAGCAATCAGCCCCAGCATTTT. Protein: CASSLTGTGSNQPQHF.

The chain links TRBV18 to TRBJ2-7; 7 bases line up with TRBD2. CDR3 length: 16 amino acids. Germline lookup yields CDR1 KGHSH and CDR2 LQKENI. V was pared by 1 base and J by 0 bases, with 6 bases of the junction left unmatched. The CDR3 protein is CASSPLRGGSSYEQYF. The CDR3 nucleotides are TGTGCCAGCTCACCACTTCGCGGGGGTAGCTCCTACGAGCAGTACTTC.

The CDR3 coding sequence is TGTGCCAGCAGTTCCCCGGACAGACTTAAGGGTGAAAAACTGTTTTTT. It yields the protein CASSSPDRLKGEKLFF. This rearrangement joins TRBV6-6 to TRBJ1-4, with D perhaps TRBD1 (6 bases). V lost 4 bases, J lost 7 bases, and 19 bases lay in between. Germline V gives CDR1 MNHNY, CDR2 SVGAGI (reference sequence). The CDR3 consists of 16 residues.

This chain links TRBV27 with TRBJ2-7, with TRBD2 as a possible D gene (5 bases). Germline V gene lookup returns CDR1 MNHEY and CDR2 SMNVEV (reference sequence). The CDR3 consists of 15 residues. Deletions cut 4 bases from V and 1 base from J, with 14 bases between. CDR3 sequence: CASSSTGLRSYEQYF. The CDR3 DNA follows: TGTGCCAGCAGTTCTACCGGACTGCGTTCCTACGAGCAGTACTTC.

This clone was seen only once. This chain connects TRBV9 to TRBJ1-5, with 9 bases matching TRBD1. The CDR3 covers 17 residues. V lost 0 bases and J lost 4; bases outside the gene matches: 8. The V gene's germline CDR1 is SGDLS and CDR2 YYNGEE. The CDR3 sequence is CASSVAHRGPVNQPQHF. In nucleotides, the CDR3 is TGTGCCAGCAGCGTAGCCCACAGGGGGCCGGTAAATCAGCCCCAGCATTTT.

J is TRBJ1-5 and V is TRBV6-2 or TRBV6-3; D is unresolved. This CDR3 is 12 amino acids long. In germline, CDR1 is MNHEY, CDR2 SVGEGT. Deletions cut 0 bases from V and 7 bases from J, with 4 bases between. CDR3 amino acids: CASSYSQQPQHF. In nucleotides, the CDR3 is TGTGCCAGCAGTTACTCGCAACAGCCCCAGCATTTT.

The chain uses TRBV7-2 and TRBJ1-5, with D possibly matching TRBD1 (6 bases). The V gene lost 8 bases and the J gene lost 0 bases, with 8 bases spanning the gap. This CDR3 is 13 amino acids long. CDR1 SGHTA and CDR2 FQGNSA come from the germline V gene. The CDR3: CASQGISNQPQHF. The CDR3 coding sequence is TGTGCCAGCCAGGGGATTAGCAATCAGCCCCAGCATTTT. The full variable domain, completed using reference TRBV7-2 and TRBJ1-5, is GAGVSQSPSNKVTEKGKDVELRCDPISGHTALYWYRQSLGQGLEFLIYFQGNSAPDKSGLPSDRFSAERTGGSVSTLTIQRTQQEDSAVYLCASQGISNQPQHFGDGTRLSIL.

This clone occurred once. The chain carries TRBV9 and TRBJ1-3, with a weak D call TRBD1 (5 bases). Germline CDR1 and CDR2: SGDLS and YYNGEE. V lost 4 bases to trimming and J lost 4 bases, with 18 bases between them. The CDR3 extends over 16 amino acids. In nucleotides, the CDR3 is TGTGCCAGCAGCTCATCTGGGGGGAACTCCGGAAACACCATATATTTT. Amino acid sequence: CASSSSGGNSGNTIYF.

The CDR3 reads CASSPTGGTYEQYF. In DNA form, the CDR3 reads TGTGCCAGCAGCCCTACCGGCGGAACCTACGAGCAGTACTTC. The chain employs TRBV7-9 and TRBJ2-7, with unresolved D. The CDR3 consists of 14 residues. V was shortened by 5 bases and J by 2 bases, with 13 bases between the two germline ends. CDR1 and CDR2 (germline): SEHNR, FQNEAQ (reference sequence).

The chain carries TRBV7-2 and TRBJ2-5; D tentatively reads TRBD1 or TRBD2 (5 bases each). This CDR3 spans 15 amino acids. Trimming removed 2 bases from V and 5 bases from J, with 15 bases in between. Looked up from germline, CDR1 is SGHTA and CDR2 is FQGNSA. The CDR3 nucleotides are TGTGCCAGCAGCTTAAAACGGGGCGAGAGCGAGACCCAGTACTTC. Translating it yields CASSLKRGESETQYF. The variable domain in full, with the rest retrieved from reference TRBV7-2 and TRBJ2-5, is GAGVSQSPSNKVTEKGKDVELRCDPISGHTALYWYRQSLGQGLEFLIYFQGNSAPDKSGLPSDRFSAERTGGSVSTLTIQRTQQEDSAVYLCASSLKRGESETQYFGPGTRLLVL.

This chain connects TRBV7-9 to TRBJ1-2; D is unclear. The V gene lost 5 bases and the J gene lost 7 bases, with 14 bases spanning the gap. This CDR3 comprises 13 residues. Germline V gene sequence: CDR1 SEHNR, CDR2 FQNEAQ (reference sequence). The CDR3 DNA sequence: TGTGCCAGCAGCCCATCGGGTGTGGGTGGCTACACCTTC. Protein sequence: CASSPSGVGGYTF.

This chain joins TRBV7-2 and TRBJ2-3; D is possibly TRBD1 (6 bases). The ends were cut back, 2 bases at V and 5 bases at J, with 11 bases in the middle. Per the germline V gene, CDR1 is SGHTA and CDR2 is FQGNSA. CDR3 length equals 14 residues. The CDR3 is CASSLSQQGDTQYF. The DNA of the CDR3 is TGTGCCAGCAGCTTATCTCAACAGGGAGATACGCAGTATTTT.

The chain has TRBV7-3 and TRBJ2-3, with a weak D call TRBD1 (6 bases). V was shortened by 5 bases and J by 2 bases, with 11 bases between the two germline ends. Per germline, CDR1 SGHTA and CDR2 FQGTGA. The CDR3 runs 14 residues. The CDR3 DNA reads TGTGCCAGCAGCCCCCAGGGACACACAGATACGCAGTATTTT. Its translation: CASSPQGHTDTQYF.

The chain combines TRBV6-4 with TRBJ2-3, with TRBD2 as a possible D gene (6 bases). V dropped 4 bases and J dropped 4 bases, with 12 bases sitting between them. Germline V gene data show CDR1 as MRHNA and CDR2 as SNTAGT. The CDR3 covers 14 residues. Written as DNA, the CDR3 is TGTGCCAGCAGTGTGGCTACGGGGGCAGATACGCAGTATTTT. It codes for CASSVATGADTQYF.

The chain links TRBV29-1 to TRBJ2-5, with a tentative D call TRBD2 (6 bases). Germline lookup yields CDR1 SQVTM and CDR2 ANQGSEA. The CDR3 consists of 12 residues. The CDR3 sequence: CTISRSGETQYF. CDR3 coding DNA: TGCACCATCTCTAGGAGCGGGGAGACCCAGTACTTC.

V usage is TRBV29-1 and J usage is TRBJ2-3, with 9 bases that match TRBD2. Germline CDR1 and CDR2: SQVTM and ANQGSEA. This CDR3 contains 15 residues. After removal of 4 bases from V and 2 bases from J, the junction contained 7 bases not matched to a gene. The CDR3 coding sequence is TGCAGCGTTGTTGGCCTAGCGGGGTTCACAGATACGCAGTATTTT. This sequence encodes CSVVGLAGFTDTQYF.

The rearrangement links TRBV2 to TRBJ2-7; 8 nucleotides match TRBD1. Germline lookup yields CDR1 SNHLY and CDR2 FYNNEI. The ends lost 6 bases at V and 1 base at J; junction bases unmatched: 8. CDR3 length: 15 amino acids. The CDR3: CASRDGQGASYEQYF. CDR3 sequence (DNA): TGTGCCAGCAGGGACGGACAGGGAGCTTCCTACGAGCAGTACTTC.

The V and J genes are TRBV7-2 and TRBJ1-3; 7 bases agree with TRBD1. Germline lookup yields CDR1 SGHTA and CDR2 FQGNSA. CDR3 size: 14 residues. The V segment lost 5 bases and the J segment 14 bases; nucleotides outside the gene matches: 15. The chain's CDR3 is CASSPWEGAHNLYF. CDR3 bases: TGTGCCAGCAGCCCCTGGGAGGGGGCACACAACTTATATTTT.

The rearrangement uses TRBV5-1 and TRBJ2-2, with D tentatively TRBD2 (6 bases). Germline CDR1 reads SGHRS; CDR2 reads YFSETQ. With 2 bases removed from V and 5 bases from J, the gap between germline ends came to 10 bases. The CDR3 contains 14 residues. The DNA for the CDR3 is TGCGCCAGCAGCTTCCTTCTAGCGACCGGGGAGCTGTTTTTT. Protein product: CASSFLLATGELFF.

The chain employs TRBV11-2 and TRBJ1-1; D is unresolved. The CDR3 consists of 13 residues. In germline, CDR1 is SGHAT, CDR2 FQNNGV. Trimming removed 5 bases at V and 6 bases at J, with 13 bases between. The CDR3 DNA sequence: TGTGCCAGCAGCCCCCGGTTAGCACCTGAAGCTTTCTTT. It translates to CASSPRLAPEAFF. Based on the CDR3 plus reference TRBV11-2 and TRBJ1-1, the full variable domain is EAGVAQSPRYKIIEKRQSVAFWCNPISGHATLYWYQQILGQGPKLLIQFQNNGVVDDSQLPKDRFSAERLKGVDSTLKIQPAKLEDSAVYLCASSPRLAPEAFFGQGTRLTVV.